The clone carrying this T cell receptor beta chain has a handful of counts. Profiling relied on immunoSEQ multiplex PCR, and the TCRdb table lists in-frame clones only, not all of them. The data show about 2.5 million clones, about 90% seen once. The entry originates in a study of shared clonotypes between healthy human individuals. This clonotype originated in a man aged 18-30 years in good health. Some clones in this sample may be carry-over from other donors' samples. The material sequenced was naive CD4+ T cells from PBMCs. Described subset: CD45RA+ positively selected.

CDR3: CAWSLGYREKLFF. The CDR3 bases are TGTGCCTGGAGTCTTGGGTATCGGGAAAAACTGTTTTTT. The chain links TRBV30 to TRBJ1-4; D gene unclear. With 2 bases removed from V and 8 bases from J, the gap between germline ends came to 12 bases. The CDR3 length is 13 residues. Germline CDR1 and CDR2: GTSNPN and SVGIG (reference sequence).